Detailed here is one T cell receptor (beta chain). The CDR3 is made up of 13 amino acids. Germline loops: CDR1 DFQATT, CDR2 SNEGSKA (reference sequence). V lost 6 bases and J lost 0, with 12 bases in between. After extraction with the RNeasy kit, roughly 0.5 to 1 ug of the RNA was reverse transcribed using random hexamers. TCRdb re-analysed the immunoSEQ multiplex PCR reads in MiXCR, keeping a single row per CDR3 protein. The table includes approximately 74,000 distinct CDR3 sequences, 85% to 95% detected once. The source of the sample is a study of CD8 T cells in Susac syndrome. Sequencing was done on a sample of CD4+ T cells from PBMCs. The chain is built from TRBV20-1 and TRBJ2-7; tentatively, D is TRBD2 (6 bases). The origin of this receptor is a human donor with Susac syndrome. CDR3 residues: CSAPGLPSYEQYF. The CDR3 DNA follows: TGCAGTGCGCCGGGACTCCCCTCCTACGAGCAGTACTTC.